These 15 T cell receptor beta chains originate from one sample sequenced in a study of T cells in Graves' hyperthyroidism and ophthalmopathy. RNA transcripts provided the source from which TCR beta CDR3 regions were amplified. The HTBI primer set drove a first-round RT-PCR of the TCR CDR3. Each CDR3 protein is one row after TCRdb ran MiXCR on the multiplex PCR reads. The sample gives some 580,000 distinct CDR3 sequences, around 16% of which show up once; 3% to 4% is in the top ten. Material for sequencing was blood. The receptors were gathered from a woman aged 40 to 49 with Graves' ophthalmopathy.

At least ten counts were recorded for this clonotype. CDR3 in DNA: TGTGCCAGCAGCGTAGAGTCGAGGGTAACGTCTGGAAACACCATATATTTT. It is translated as CASSVESRVTSGNTIYF. The chain joins TRBV9 to TRBJ1-3, with D unresolved. Looked up from germline, CDR1 is SGDLS and CDR2 is YYNGEE. The CDR3 is 17 residues long. Trimming left V 0 bases short and J 1 base short, with 14 bases between. Based on the CDR3 plus reference TRBV9 and TRBJ1-3, the full variable domain is DSGVTQTPKHLITATGQRVTLRCSPRSGDLSVYWYQQSLDQGLQFLIQYYNGEERAKGNILERFSAQQFPDLHSELNLSSLELGDSALYFCASSVESRVTSGNTIYFGEGSWLTVV.

The chain employs TRBV18 and TRBJ1-1; D gene uncertain. The CDR3 has 14 residues. Looked up from germline, CDR1 is KGHSH and CDR2 is LQKENI. The V end lost 3 bases, the J end lost 1 base, and 9 bases lay between the germline ends. In nucleotides, the CDR3 is TGTGCCAGCTCACCTCAGAAAGAGAACACTGAAGCTTTCTTT. Amino acids: CASSPQKENTEAFF.

V and J are TRBV5-1 and TRBJ2-4; 8 nucleotides line up with TRBD2. V was clipped by 4 bases and J by 3 bases; unmatched bases: 3. The germline CDR1 and CDR2 sequences are SGHRS and YFSETQ. The CDR3 runs to 14 residues. The CDR3: CASSLSGDKNIQYF. The DNA for the CDR3 is TGCGCCAGCAGCCTTAGCGGGGACAAAAACATTCAGTACTTC.

This clonotype has only a few counts. The chain employs TRBV27 and TRBJ2-7; 9 bases fit TRBD2. Losses at the gene ends were 4 bases for V and 2 bases for J; bases not matched to a gene: 12. Germline assignment: CDR1 MNHEY and CDR2 SMNVEV (reference sequence). This CDR3 comprises 17 residues. This chain's CDR3 is CASSSFSGSPLTYEQYF. In nucleotides, the CDR3 is TGTGCCAGCAGTTCTTTTAGCGGGAGTCCCCTCACCTACGAGCAGTACTTC.

The rearrangement links TRBV12-3 or TRBV12-4 to TRBJ2-5, with D maybe TRBD2 (7 bases). CDR3 length: 15 amino acids. V lost 4 bases to trimming and J lost 0 bases, with 12 bases between them. CDR3 nucleotides: TGTGCCAGCAGTTCGGGGGAGGGGGACCAAGAGACCCAGTACTTC. Its protein is CASSSGEGDQETQYF.

This clonotype was counted many times. This chain connects TRBV2 to TRBJ2-1, with D perhaps being TRBD1 or TRBD2 (8 bases each). CDR3 length equals 16 residues. V shed 6 bases and J shed 7 bases, with 22 bases lying between them. CDR1 and CDR2 (germline): SNHLY, FYNNEI. This chain's CDR3 is CASRGTRQGRANEQFF. As DNA, the CDR3 is TGTGCCAGCAGGGGGACTAGACAGGGGAGGGCAAATGAGCAGTTCTTC.

This clonotype was detected ten times or more. This chain's CDR3 is CASRENAGQPQHF. The CDR3 region has the DNA TGTGCCAGCCGAGAGAACGCAGGTCAGCCCCAGCATTTT. J is TRBJ1-5 and V is TRBV10-3, with unresolved D. Trimming pared 10 bases from V and 6 bases from J, leaving 16 bases between. The CDR3 has 13 residues. Germline V gene data show CDR1 as ENHRY and CDR2 as SYGVKD.

This clonotype was detected many times. The chain links TRBV28 to TRBJ2-5; weak D call: TRBD2 (5 bases). This CDR3 comprises 13 residues. Between the trimmed V and J ends, which lost 6 bases and 5 bases, there was a span of 13 bases. The V gene's germline CDR1 is MDHEN and CDR2 SYDVKM. In DNA, the CDR3 is TGTGCCAGCAGGGAGCGGTCACGGGAGACCCAGTACTTC. It is translated as CASRERSRETQYF.

This clonotype was observed many times. This chain joins TRBV2 and TRBJ2-6, with TRBD1 identical over 7 bases. Germline CDR1 reads SNHLY; CDR2 reads FYNNEI. Unmatched junction bases numbered 8, after V lost 4 bases and J lost 2 bases. The length of the CDR3 is 17 residues. CDR3 in amino acids: CASSGDTGAAGANVLTF. The CDR3 DNA follows: TGTGCCAGCAGTGGGGATACAGGGGCAGCTGGGGCCAACGTCCTGACTTTC.

This clonotype was seen repeatedly, ten times or more. The chain has TRBV30 and TRBJ1-2; 7 bases fit TRBD1. V lost 1 base to trimming and J lost 2 bases; unmatched junction nucleotides: 1. Germline-derived CDR1 and CDR2 are GTSNPN and SVGIG (reference sequence). The length of the CDR3 is 13 residues. The CDR3 DNA sequence: TGTGCCTGGAGTGAACAGGGGAACTATGGCTACACCTTC. It specifies CAWSEQGNYGYTF.

The table lists this clonotype with many counts. The rearrangement uses TRBV28 and TRBJ1-5; D not resolved. Germline CDR1 MDHEN, CDR2 SYDVKM. V shed 6 bases and J shed 2 bases, with 8 bases lying between them. The CDR3 is 13 amino acids. The CDR3 sequence: CASRLTGNQPQHF. The DNA for the CDR3 is TGTGCCAGCAGGTTAACAGGCAATCAGCCCCAGCATTTT.

This clonotype was observed many times. The CDR3 region is CASSPTGGHTEAFF. CDR3 sequence (DNA): TGTGCCAGCAGTCCCACAGGGGGCCACACTGAAGCTTTCTTT. The V and J genes are TRBV12-3 or TRBV12-4 and TRBJ1-1, with TRBD1 identical over 9 bases. J gave up 3 bases and V 5 bases, and 4 bases lay outside the gene matches. The CDR3 loop spans 14 amino acids.

This clonotype appeared many times. The chain has TRBV10-3 and TRBJ2-3; D remains unclear. V was cut by 5 bases and J by 5 bases, with 14 bases left in between. In germline, CDR1 is ENHRY, CDR2 SYGVKD. The CDR3 is 14 residues long. This CDR3 is CAISQDQGRDTQYF. The CDR3 coding sequence is TGTGCCATCAGTCAAGACCAAGGCCGAGATACGCAGTATTTT.

This clonotype was found many times. The chain carries TRBV5-6 and TRBJ2-3; 11 bases fit TRBD2. The CDR3 loop spans 16 amino acids. CDR1 and CDR2 (germline): SGHDT, YYEEEE. V trimming: 4 bases; J trimming: 4 bases; junction bases outside the gene matches: 8. CDR3 bases: TGTGCCAGCAGCCCCAATAGCGGGGGGGGGCCAGATACGCAGTATTTT. It encodes CASSPNSGGGPDTQYF.

This clonotype turned up a few times. The chain recombines TRBV6-1 with TRBJ2-3, with D possibly being TRBD1 (6 bases). The CDR3 loop spans 15 amino acids. V dropped 6 bases and J dropped 0 bases, with 13 bases sitting between them. CDR1 is MNHNS and CDR2 is SASEGT in the germline V gene. This chain's CDR3 is CASRPQGFSTDTQYF. Here the CDR3 DNA reads TGTGCCAGCAGACCACAGGGATTTAGCACAGATACGCAGTATTTT.